This T cell receptor (beta chain) was observed in a study of blood T cell repertoires in COVID-19. Authors' methods: Reference gene primer amplification in the assay estimated nucleated cell counts. Sequencing used immunoSEQ multiplex PCR; TCRdb keeps in-frame clones, though not all of them. The DNA was the basis for D and trimming; V, J and clone size are from that table. Of approximately 50,000 clones in the sample, approximately 80% were seen once. The V segment lost 6 bases and the J segment 6 bases; nucleotides outside the gene matches: 10. The V gene's germline CDR1 is LNHDA and CDR2 SQIVND (reference sequence). The CDR3 loop spans 16 amino acids.

This TCR derives from a middle-aged man with active or convalescent COVID-19. The chain links TRBV19 to TRBJ1-4, with 10 nucleotides matching TRBD1. Sample: peripheral blood. The CDR3 DNA reads TGTGCCAGTAGCTCGACAGGGGGCGCGTTCTATGAAAAACTGTTTTTT. Amino acid sequence: CASSSTGGAFYEKLFF.